This TCR beta chain is drawn from a study of tissue T cells after allogeneic stem cell transplantation. Study-level results: Tissue-detected TCR repertoire was only partly captured by blood and spleen T cells.

Measured with immunoSEQ multiplex PCR; TCRdb has only the in-frame clones, and not every one. The data contain around 25,000 clones, roughly nine tenths of them singletons. CDR1 and CDR2 (germline): ENHRY, SYGVKD. V lost 4 bases and J 0 bases, leaving 7 bases between the germline ends. CDR3 length: 14 amino acids. Of note for this clone: Its specificity is not known.

This sequence was found in a male donor at least 60 years old who later had graft-versus-host disease after an allogeneic stem cell transplant. The specimen comprised blood, sampled before transplantation. This rearrangement joins TRBV10-3 to TRBJ2-1, with D maybe TRBD2 (6 bases). The CDR3 protein is CAISGGDSYNEQFF. CDR3 DNA sequence: TGTGCCATCAGTGGCGGGGACTCCTACAATGAGCAGTTCTTC.